Included here is one T cell receptor (beta chain) sequence, with context. Its antigen is not identified. A junction boundary mismatches the germline segment, possibly from a read error. Treatment defined: roughly ten-day PBMC culture with coronavirus spike peptide pools or control peptides (ViraFEST assay). Researchers reported culturing approximately 1.8 million PBMCs per well with 9.5 to 10 IU/ml IL-2 and about 9.2 ug/ml peptide pools. Sequencing of cultured CD4+ T cell DNA used the Oncomine TCR Beta short-read assay. Genomic DNA was drawn out of CD4+ T cells grown in culture. TCRdb called the PCR reads again in MiXCR, with one record for every CDR3 protein. The sample gives fewer than 15,000 distinct CDR3 sequences, around 61% of which show up once; 15% to 20% is in the top ten. The record originates from a study of vaccination and CD4 T cells after COVID-19. Study-level background: Post-COVID samples had a sampling time that fell a median around 93 days after diagnosis (range 35 to 161). Median time from second vaccine dose to sampling was around 72 days (14 to 241).

The CDR3 runs to 10 residues. Germline-derived CDR1 and CDR2 are SNHLY and FYNNEI. The specimen sequenced was CD4+ T cells from blood, cultured in vitro. The TCR sequence derives from a human donor who had recovered from COVID-19. The J gene is TRBJ1-1, the V gene TRBV2; no reliable D call. The CDR3 spells CASRTSEAFF. The DNA for the CDR3 is TGTGCCAGCAGGACCTCTGAGGCTTTCTTT. Full variable domain (missing parts from reference TRBV2 and TRBJ1-1): EPEVTQTPSHQVTQMGQEVILRCVPISNHLYFYWYRQILGQKVEFLVSFYNNEISEKSEIFDDQFSVERPDGSNFTLKIRSTKLEDSAMYFCASRTSEAFFGQGTRLTVV.